The 14 T cell receptor beta chains below come from one sample, sequenced in a study of human T cells and chemical hapten exposure. TCRdb passed the RACE reads through MiXCR, listing each CDR3 protein once. The data contain 330,000 or so distinct CDR3 sequences, about 6.3% of them singletons. The time point denotes: patch test 2, 6 weeks after DPC sensitization. Treatment denoted: therapeutic diphenylcyclopropenone sensitization with weekly scalp DPC. The sample consisted of whole blood, taken in connection with sensitization to the hapten diphenylcyclopropenone (DPC). The receptors derive from a woman aged 18-29 years with alopecia areata. Some clones in this sample may be carry-over from other donors' samples.

This clonotype was seen more than once but under ten times. The chain links TRBV5-1 to TRBJ2-2, with a tentative D call TRBD2 (5 bases). Trimming removed 0 bases at V and 1 base at J, with 7 bases between. The CDR3 is made up of 15 amino acids. The germline CDR1 and CDR2 sequences are SGHRS and YFSETQ. The CDR3 protein is CASSLELENTGELFF. DNA of the CDR3: TGCGCCAGCAGCTTGGAACTAGAGAACACCGGGGAGCTGTTTTTT.

This clonotype came up many times. The rearrangement joins TRBV9 to TRBJ2-5; no firm D call. There are 15 residues in the CDR3. Germline-derived CDR1 and CDR2 are SGDLS and YYNGEE. V dropped 0 bases and J dropped 5 bases, with 14 bases sitting between them. CDR3 region: CASSVGSLPGETQYF. The CDR3 DNA is TGTGCCAGCAGCGTAGGGTCCCTTCCCGGGGAGACCCAGTACTTC. Based on the CDR3 plus reference TRBV9 and TRBJ2-5, the full variable domain is DSGVTQTPKHLITATGQRVTLRCSPRSGDLSVYWYQQSLDQGLQFLIQYYNGEERAKGNILERFSAQQFPDLHSELNLSSLELGDSALYFCASSVGSLPGETQYFGPGTRLLVL.

V usage is TRBV6-7 and J usage is TRBJ1-1, with D unclear. TRBV6-7 is known as an ORF, though its function is uncertain. With 5 bases removed from V and 0 bases from J, the gap between germline ends came to 13 bases. This CDR3 spans 15 amino acids. In DNA form, the CDR3 reads TGTGCCAGCAGTGGGGTCAGAAGAATGAACACTGAAGCTTTCTTT. This translates into CASSGVRRMNTEAFF.

The table lists this clonotype with many counts. The genes are TRBV7-2 and TRBJ2-6, with a tentative D call TRBD2 (5 bases). Trimming removed 5 bases from V and 4 bases from J, with 9 bases in between. The CDR3 spans 14 residues. The germline gives CDR1 SGHTA, CDR2 FQGNSA. CDR3 in amino acids: CASSPWEGANVLTF. The CDR3 DNA follows: TGTGCCAGCAGCCCGTGGGAGGGGGCCAACGTCCTGACTTTC.

The chain joins TRBV7-2 to TRBJ2-2, with D possibly called TRBD1 or TRBD2 (5 bases each). The CDR3 has 15 amino acids. The V end was cut by 2 bases, the J end by 5 bases, with 12 bases between. Germline V gene lookup returns CDR1 SGHTA and CDR2 FQGNSA. The CDR3 reads CASSLRQGGTGELFF. In DNA form, the CDR3 reads TGTGCCAGCAGCTTACGGCAGGGCGGGACCGGGGAGCTGTTTTTT. The whole variable domain, remainder taken from reference TRBV7-2 and TRBJ2-2, is GAGVSQSPSNKVTEKGKDVELRCDPISGHTALYWYRQSLGQGLEFLIYFQGNSAPDKSGLPSDRFSAERTGGSVSTLTIQRTQQEDSAVYLCASSLRQGGTGELFFGEGSRLTVL.

This clonotype appeared a few times. The chain couples TRBV12-3 or TRBV12-4 to TRBJ2-7, with D hard to call. Trimming removed 3 bases at V and 3 bases at J, with 12 bases between. The CDR3 length is 14 residues. CDR3 sequence (DNA): TGTGCCAGCAGTTTTCAAGGATCCCACTACGAGCAGTACTTC. Translated: CASSFQGSHYEQYF.

This clonotype has ten or more counts. The V gene is TRBV6-5, the J gene TRBJ1-3; the D gene is possibly TRBD1 (5 bases). Per the germline V gene, CDR1 is MNHEY and CDR2 is SVGAGI. The CDR3 runs to 18 residues. V was pared by 0 bases and J by 0 bases, with 15 bases between. The CDR3 sequence is CASSYSRAIGASGNTIYF. In DNA form, the CDR3 reads TGTGCCAGCAGTTACTCGAGAGCGATAGGGGCCTCTGGAAACACCATATATTTT.

This clonotype was observed many times. The V gene is TRBV7-9, the J gene TRBJ1-1; D may be TRBD1 (5 bases). The CDR3 is 12 residues long. CDR1 is SEHNR and CDR2 is FQNEAQ in the germline V gene (reference sequence). Trimming took off 5 bases at V and 5 bases at J, with 9 bases between the two ends. The CDR3 nucleotides are TGTGCCAGCAGCCGCGCAGGGACTGAAGCTTTCTTT. Translating it yields CASSRAGTEAFF.

This clonotype was recorded many times. V is TRBV7-2 and J is TRBJ1-2; D unclear. Looked up from germline, CDR1 is SGHTA and CDR2 is FQGNSA. There are 15 residues in the CDR3. The V end was cut by 1 base, the J end by 3 bases, with 12 bases between. The CDR3 DNA is TGTGCCAGCAGCTTAGTACTTGAGGCGGACTATGGCTACACCTTC. It codes for CASSLVLEADYGYTF.

This clonotype was counted a few times. The genes are TRBV6-6 and TRBJ1-4, with 8 bases fitting TRBD1. This CDR3 spans 16 amino acids. Germline-derived CDR1 and CDR2 are MNHNY and SVGAGI (reference sequence). J was trimmed by 4 bases and V by 4 bases; bases with no gene match: 8. The CDR3 region has the DNA TGTGCCAGCAGTTCCCTCCGACAGGGGTTTAATGAAAAACTGTTTTTT. Translated, it gives CASSSLRQGFNEKLFF.

In this sample, this clonotype turned up many times. The chain joins TRBV6-6 to TRBJ1-4, with a possible D match to TRBD1 (5 bases). Germline loops: CDR1 MNHNY, CDR2 SVGAGI (reference sequence). The length of the CDR3 is 14 residues. The V and J ends lost 0 bases and 7 bases respectively, with 9 bases between them. CDR3 sequence reads: CASSYSGAGEKLFF. In DNA form, the CDR3 reads TGTGCCAGCAGTTACTCAGGGGCGGGTGAAAAACTGTTTTTT.

The J gene is TRBJ1-1, the V gene TRBV20-1, with D tentatively TRBD1 (5 bases). Germline-derived CDR1 and CDR2 are DFQATT and SNEGSKA (reference sequence). Trimming removed 3 bases from V and 2 bases from J, with 13 bases in between. The CDR3 is 14 residues long. The CDR3 coding sequence is TGCAGTGCTAGTGGGCAGGGAATAAACACTGAAGCTTTCTTT. Translating gives CSASGQGINTEAFF.

This clonotype was seen ten or more times. V is TRBV4-1 and J is TRBJ1-1; TRBD1 matches at 9 bases. Germline loops: CDR1 MGHRA, CDR2 YSYEKL. CDR3 size: 14 residues. Trimming removed 3 bases from V and 4 bases from J; junction bases left unmatched: 3. The CDR3 spells CASSQDRGGTEAFF. As DNA, the CDR3 is TGCGCCAGCAGCCAGGACAGGGGTGGCACTGAAGCTTTCTTT.

This clonotype was picked up many times. The rearrangement uses TRBV28 and TRBJ2-2; a weak D match, TRBD1 (5 bases). V was clipped by 2 bases and J by 4 bases, with 8 bases between them. The germline gives CDR1 MDHEN, CDR2 SYDVKM. The CDR3 consists of 14 residues. The CDR3 is CASSLARGTGELFF. CDR3 in DNA: TGTGCCAGCAGTTTAGCTAGGGGCACCGGGGAGCTGTTTTTT.